This T cell receptor beta chain was captured in a study of T cells in Graves' hyperthyroidism and ophthalmopathy (dated by TCRdb to about 2019). Concerning the study at large: Peripheral blood was collected at initial diagnosis, before any treatment. To identify distinguishing TCR V-J signatures, a discovery cohort of 90 to 100 patients was used, comprising 43 with Graves' ophthalmopathy and 57 with stable Graves' hyperthyroidism. Prospective prediction of ophthalmopathy was tested in an independent validation cohort of fewer than 20 hyperthyroidism patients and approximately 17 patients who later progressed to ophthalmopathy. The 95 to 100 discovery patients were randomly divided into training and test sets at a 7:3 ratio. Thyroid tissue and blood T-cell repertoires from roughly 6 Graves' hyperthyroidism patients were also compared in the study. Following sampling, methimazole starting at 30 mg daily was given to hyperthyroidism patients, and high-dose intravenous methylprednisolone was given to ophthalmopathy patients. The paper reports TCR Vbeta CDR3 sequencing of over 120 peripheral blood samples: fewer than 50 ophthalmopathy, over 70 hyperthyroidism and about 17 progressor patients. Broader findings and caveats from the paper: No statistical method was used to fix the sample size in advance, and group allocation was not hidden from the investigators. In validation, progression to ophthalmopathy was predicted by the model with 70% to 71% sensitivity and just over 72% specificity, a median of around 6.5 months before onset. Ophthalmopathy was separated from stable hyperthyroidism by a 13 V-J signature model, with about 88% sensitivity and around 81% specificity obtained in cross-validation and 80%/75% obtained in testing. Most expanded thyroid clonotypes (frequency above 0.001) were also detected in blood, a finding suggesting that blood repertoires may reflect thyroid immune responses.

In the ophthalmopathy patients, disease was moderately to severely active, with a Clinical Activity Score of 3 or more, a NOSPECS grade of 4 or more, and a duration of less than 3 months. Exclusion was applied to patients with uncontrolled infections, other autoimmune diseases, pregnancy or lactation. Diagnoses were based on clinical symptoms, serum thyroxine and TRAb, thyroid ultrasound and orbital computed tomography. PBMCs were isolated from around 10 ml of fresh peripheral blood by Ficoll-Paque density gradient centrifugation. Total RNA was extracted with Trizol reagent, and quality was checked on an Agilent 2100 Bioanalyzer. This clonotype turned up a few times. What antigen it recognizes has not been identified. No per-base quality is available; no much larger clone lies one base away. V is shortened by 8 bases, J by 3 bases, and the region joining them spans 10 bases. CDR1 and CDR2, looked up from the germline V gene (reference sequence), are DFQATT and SNEGSKA. The CDR3, from cysteine to phenylalanine, totals 12 residues. Kept here is only the CDR3 DNA, which spans 36 bases and is read in frame from base 1.

The TCR beta CDR3 regions were amplified from RNA transcripts. The TCR CDR3 was subjected to a first round of RT-PCR using the HTBI primer set and the Qiagen OneStep RT-PCR kit. Libraries were constructed in a second round of multiplex PCR, after which size selection and purification were carried out. The libraries were sequenced on an Illumina HiSeq2000 using paired-end 100 bp reads. The original methods were these. SOAPnuke was used to process the raw data, removing reads that contained adapters or uncalled bases, had a mean Phred below 15, or lacked an exact match to the constant primer or identifier. COPE v1.2.5 was used to merge the high-quality paired reads, and each unique nucleotide sequence was defined as a clonotype. MiTCR v1.1 was used to align clonotypes to the IMGT TRBV, TRBD and TRBJ reference segments. The analysis was restricted to V-J combinations with a frequency above 0.0001, which together covered 98% to 99.2% of the repertoires. A TCS score was defined as the ratio of F50 (clonal expansion) to E x V (chaos), with BLOSUM62-based TCRdist applied between CDR3 peptides within each V-J. Welch's t-statistics and random forest reduced fewer than 550 V-J features to 10 to 15, which were used in a naive Bayes classifier (R e1071). The public reads were run again by TCRdb, first through fastp at Q25 and then through MiXCR, and only productive beta chains were kept. All rows with the same CDR3 protein become a single entry with the most common DNA and genes. The V and J calls and clone size are TCRdb's, not the authors'. The sample includes about 500,000 distinct CDR3 sequences, with roughly 16% observed a single time. Of the sample, 25% to 30% is held by the ten largest clones.

The receptor was isolated from a woman aged 30 to 39 with Graves' ophthalmopathy. The chain employs TRBV20-1 and TRBJ2-2, with no reliable assignment of the D segment. The sequenced material came from blood. At the DNA level, the sequence is TGCAGTTACTTAAGGGACACCGGGGAGCTGTTTTTT. The translation is CSYLRDTGELFF.